This TCR beta chain appears in the sequencing data of a study of neurological immune-mediated disorders. cDNA was made by 5'RACE with 10-nucleotide random UMIs. The output of every sequencing run, over 170 million TCR-beta sequences, came from 15-18 subjects. One entry per CDR3 protein results from TCRdb running MiXCR on the 5' RACE reads. The table includes tens of thousands of distinct CDR3 sequences, around a tenth detected once. Germline-derived CDR1 and CDR2 are MGHDK and SYGVNS. The CDR3 length is 16 residues. V shed 8 bases and J 6 bases; nucleotides not matched to a gene: 13. This clonotype was detected ten times or more.

V usage is TRBV25-1 and J usage is TRBJ2-4; 10 bases map to TRBD1. The sequence derives from a woman aged 40 to 55 with HTLV-1-associated myelopathy (HAM/TSP). Specimen: PBMCs. CDR3 sequence: CASSGPRQGAPNIQYF. CDR3 nucleotides: TGTGCCAGCTCTGGCCCTAGACAGGGGGCCCCAAACATTCAGTACTTC.